These T cell receptor beta chains were read from a single sample in a study of blood T cell repertoires in COVID-19. Method: immunoSEQ multiplex PCR; TCRdb's copy keeps in-frame clones and lacks some. The profile covers tens of thousands of clones, with about nine tenths appearing a single time and 3% to 3.5% taken by the ten largest. Sequencing used peripheral blood. These receptors were collected from a human donor in a cohort sampled during active COVID-19. The CDR3 runs from the conserved cysteine through the conserved F or W. D genes are given only for firm matches. Size is omitted from some rows. Given values are once, few, many or a class for expanded clones.

-,TRBD2,TRBJ2-2,TRBV10-2,CASSETSGRATGELFF,TGCGCCAGCAGTGAGACTAGCGGGAGGGCTACCGGGGAGCTGTTTTTT
-,TRBD1,TRBJ1-5,TRBV14,CASSHRDRNQPQHF,TGTGCCAGCAGCCACCGGGACAGGAATCAGCCCCAGCATTTT
-,TRBD1,TRBJ2-7,TRBV6-5,CASSNWDRGREQYF,TGTGCCAGCAGTAACTGGGACAGGGGGCGTGAGCAGTACTTC
once,-,TRBJ2-3,TRBV11-2,CASSRARRGGDTQYF,TGTGCCAGCAGCCGTGCACGAAGGGGAGGAGATACGCAGTATTTT
once,-,TRBJ2-7,TRBV28,CASSLASALVKQYF,TGTGCCAGCAGTTTAGCCAGCGCCCTTGTAAAGCAGTACTTC
-,-,TRBJ1-1,TRBV3-1/TRBV3-2,CASSQYSQQMNTEAFF,TGTGCCAGCAGCCAGTACAGCCAGCAAATGAACACTGAAGCTTTCTTT
-,-,TRBJ2-1,TRBV7-2,CASSLAARTTYNEQFF,TGTGCCAGCAGCTTAGCGGCCAGGACTACCTACAATGAGCAGTTCTTC
-,-,TRBJ2-3,TRBV5-4,CASSFVGGDTDTQYF,TGTGCCAGCAGCTTTGTAGGGGGAGACACAGATACGCAGTATTTT
-,TRBD2,TRBJ2-1,TRBV7-2,CASSLGGRSYNEQFF,TGTGCCAGCAGCTTGGGCGGGAGGTCGTACAATGAGCAGTTCTTC
-,-,TRBJ2-7,TRBV7-6,CASSSRGGWEQYF,TGTGCCAGCAGCTCTAGGGGGGGATGGGAGCAGTACTTC
-,-,TRBJ1-4,TRBV25-1,CASSEYMPGGEKLFF,TGTGCCAGCAGTGAATATATGCCAGGAGGTGAAAAACTGTTTTTT
-,-,TRBJ2-7,TRBV6-5,CASSYSRVGRYEQYF,TGTGCCAGCAGTTACTCGAGGGTAGGGCGGTACGAGCAGTACTTC
-,-,TRBJ2-7,TRBV21-1,CASSIILAVDYEQYF,TGTGCCAGCAGCATTATTCTAGCGGTAGATTACGAGCAGTACTTC
-,-,TRBJ2-3,TRBV15,CATSRAHRTLNTDTQYF,TGTGCCACCAGCAGAGCCCACCGGACTCTAAATACAGATACGCAGTATTTT
-,-,TRBJ1-5,TRBV30,CAFESGSLGQPQHF,TGTGCCTTCGAATCAGGGTCCCTGGGTCAGCCCCAGCATTTT
once,TRBD2,TRBJ2-3,TRBV29-1,CSLWTSGTSTDTQYF,TGCAGCCTATGGACTAGCGGGACTAGCACAGATACGCAGTATTTT
once,TRBD2,TRBJ2-1,TRBV20-1,CSASLLAGVRYNEQFF,TGCAGTGCTAGTTTGCTAGCGGGAGTTCGGTACAATGAGCAGTTCTTC
-,TRBD2,TRBJ2-1,TRBV15,CATSTNTPASGSKQFF,TGTGCCACCAGCACCAACACCCCGGCTAGCGGGAGTAAGCAGTTCTTC
few,-,TRBJ1-6,TRBV27,CASSPRGSYGSPLHF,TGTGCCAGCAGTCCCCGCGGTAGTTACGGTTCACCCCTCCACTTT
-,-,TRBJ1-1,TRBV20-1,CSASRGVRRAFF,TGCAGTGCTAGTCGTGGTGTGCGTCGAGCTTTCTTT
-,TRBD2,TRBJ2-5,TRBV24-1,CATSDPAGVETQYF,TGTGCCACCAGTGACCCAGCGGGAGTGGAGACCCAGTACTTC
-,TRBD2,TRBJ2-5,TRBV15,CATSSLAGAGGDQETQYF,TGTGCCACCAGCAGTTTAGCGGGAGCGGGTGGGGACCAAGAGACCCAGTACTTC
-,-,TRBJ2-4,TRBV7-2,CASSPRGLNIQYF,TGTGCCAGCAGCCCCCGGGGGTTGAACATTCAGTACTTC
-,-,TRBJ2-1,TRBV7-2,CASSKGVGGSHLREQFF,TGTGCCAGCAGCAAGGGGGTGGGCGGGTCACACCTTCGGGAGCAGTTCTTC
-,-,TRBJ2-7,TRBV11-2,CASSLMRGPGKVYEQYF,TGTGCCAGCAGCTTAATGCGAGGGCCGGGGAAAGTCTACGAGCAGTACTTC
-,-,TRBJ1-2,TRBV27,CASSPSWAPARNGYTF,TGTGCCAGCAGTCCAAGTTGGGCCCCCGCCAGGAATGGCTACACCTTC
-,-,TRBJ1-2,TRBV5-1,CASSLDSFGYTF,TGCGCCAGCAGCTTGGATAGTTTTGGCTACACCTTC
-,TRBD1,TRBJ1-1,TRBV5-1,CASSIQPGQKNTEAFF,TGCGCCAGCAGCATCCAACCGGGACAGAAGAACACTGAAGCTTTCTTT
-,TRBD1,TRBJ1-1,TRBV10-3,CASGQGGNTEAFF,TGTGCCAGTGGACAGGGAGGGAACACTGAAGCTTTCTTT
-,TRBD1,TRBJ1-1,TRBV29-1,CSGGQGTTLGNTEAFF,TGCAGCGGTGGACAGGGGACAACCCTCGGGAACACTGAAGCTTTCTTT
-,TRBD2,TRBJ2-7,TRBV7-9,CASSPRPGDLAGSYEQYF,TGTGCCAGCAGCCCACGACCAGGTGATCTAGCGGGGTCCTACGAGCAGTACTTC
-,-,TRBJ1-3,TRBV28,CASIRGSGNTIYF,TGTGCCAGCATTAGGGGGTCCGGAAACACCATATATTTT